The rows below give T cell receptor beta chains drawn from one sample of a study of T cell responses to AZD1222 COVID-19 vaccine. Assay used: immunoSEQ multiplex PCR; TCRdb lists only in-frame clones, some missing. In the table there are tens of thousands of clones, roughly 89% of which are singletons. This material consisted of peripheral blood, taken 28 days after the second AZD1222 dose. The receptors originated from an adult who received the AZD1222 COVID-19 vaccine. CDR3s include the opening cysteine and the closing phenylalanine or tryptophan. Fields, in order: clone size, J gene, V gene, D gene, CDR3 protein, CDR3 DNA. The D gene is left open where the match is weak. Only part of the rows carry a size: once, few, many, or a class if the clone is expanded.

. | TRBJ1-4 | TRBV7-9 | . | CASGKGPDSTTNEKLFF | TGTGCCAGCGGGAAGGGACCCGATTCAACAACTAATGAAAAACTGTTTTTT
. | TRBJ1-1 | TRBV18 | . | CASSPGKGSNTEAFF | TGTGCCAGCTCACCGGGTAAGGGGTCCAACACTGAAGCTTTCTTT
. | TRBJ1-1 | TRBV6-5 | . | CASRRVNENTEAFF | TGTGCCAGCAGGCGCGTCAATGAGAACACTGAAGCTTTCTTT
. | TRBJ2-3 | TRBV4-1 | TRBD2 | CASSQVAGGRDTQYF | TGCGCCAGCAGCCAAGTTGCGGGGGGGCGTGATACGCAGTATTTT
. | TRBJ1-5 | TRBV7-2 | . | CASSLAQRYNQPQHF | TGTGCCAGCAGCTTAGCACAACGTTACAATCAGCCCCAGCATTTT
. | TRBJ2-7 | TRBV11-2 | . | CASSLRTEYDLEQYF | TGTGCCAGCAGCCTACGGACTGAATACGATTTGGAGCAGTACTTC
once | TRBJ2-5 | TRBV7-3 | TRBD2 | CASSLGLDLQETQYF | TGTGCCAGCAGCCTGGGACTAGACTTACAAGAGACCCAGTACTTC
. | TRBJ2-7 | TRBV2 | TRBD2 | CASSNLAGGTYEQYF | TGTGCCAGCAGTAACCTAGCGGGGGGGACCTACGAGCAGTACTTC
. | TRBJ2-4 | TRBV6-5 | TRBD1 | CASLEGASINIQYF | TGTGCCAGTCTTGAGGGGGCAAGTATAAACATTCAGTACTTC
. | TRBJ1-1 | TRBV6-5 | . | CASSPTRDTEAFF | TGTGCCAGCTCCCCAACCCGGGACACTGAAGCTTTCTTT
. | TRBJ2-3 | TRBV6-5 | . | CASRVADHSTDTQYF | TGTGCCAGCAGGGTAGCGGATCATAGCACAGATACGCAGTATTTT
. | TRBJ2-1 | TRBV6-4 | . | CASSPDYTYNEQFF | TGTGCCAGCAGTCCCGACTACACCTACAATGAGCAGTTCTTC
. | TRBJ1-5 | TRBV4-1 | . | CASSQDWGIGNQPQHF | TGCGCCAGCAGCCAAGATTGGGGTATTGGCAATCAGCCCCAGCATTTT
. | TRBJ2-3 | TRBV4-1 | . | CASSLGTLRPRGTQYF | TGCGCCAGCAGCCTCGGGACACTACGTCCCCGGGGTACGCAGTATTTT
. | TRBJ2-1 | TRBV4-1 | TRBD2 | CASSHSSGVGNEQFF | TGCGCCAGCAGCCACTCTAGCGGGGTAGGTAATGAGCAGTTCTTC
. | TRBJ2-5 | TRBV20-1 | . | CSASVAEETQYF | TGCAGTGCTAGTGTTGCGGAAGAGACCCAGTACTTC
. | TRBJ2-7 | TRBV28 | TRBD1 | CASGTVTTYEQYF | TGTGCCAGCGGGACAGTTACAACCTACGAGCAGTACTTC
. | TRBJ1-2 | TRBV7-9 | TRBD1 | CANSTPPTGVSGYTF | TGTGCCAACAGCACCCCCCCGACAGGGGTGTCCGGCTACACCTTC
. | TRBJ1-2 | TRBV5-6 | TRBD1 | CASSLEGAGGGYTF | TGTGCCAGCAGCCTGGAGGGGGCAGGGGGTGGCTACACCTTC
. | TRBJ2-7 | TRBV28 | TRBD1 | CASRPPGQGSYEQYF | TGTGCCAGCAGACCGCCCGGACAGGGGTCCTACGAGCAGTACTTC
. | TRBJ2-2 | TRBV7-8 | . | CAITPLLQNTGELFF | TGTGCCATCACGCCACTGCTGCAGAACACCGGGGAGCTGTTTTTT
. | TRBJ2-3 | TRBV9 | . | CASSVFAGTSTDTQYF | TGTGCCAGCAGCGTATTTGCGGGGACAAGCACAGATACGCAGTATTTT
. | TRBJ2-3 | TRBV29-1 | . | CSVGTDTQYF | TGCAGCGTTGGCACAGATACGCAGTATTTT
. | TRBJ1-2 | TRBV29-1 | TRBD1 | CSVNPQGTAVYGYTF | TGCAGCGTCAATCCCCAGGGGACAGCCGTCTATGGCTACACCTTC
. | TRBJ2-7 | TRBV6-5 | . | CASSYSIGEVSDEQYF | TGTGCCAGCAGTTACTCGATAGGAGAGGTTTCCGACGAGCAGTACTTC
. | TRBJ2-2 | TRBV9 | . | CASSVDAGADTGELFF | TGTGCCAGCAGCGTAGATGCGGGGGCCGACACCGGGGAGCTGTTTTTT